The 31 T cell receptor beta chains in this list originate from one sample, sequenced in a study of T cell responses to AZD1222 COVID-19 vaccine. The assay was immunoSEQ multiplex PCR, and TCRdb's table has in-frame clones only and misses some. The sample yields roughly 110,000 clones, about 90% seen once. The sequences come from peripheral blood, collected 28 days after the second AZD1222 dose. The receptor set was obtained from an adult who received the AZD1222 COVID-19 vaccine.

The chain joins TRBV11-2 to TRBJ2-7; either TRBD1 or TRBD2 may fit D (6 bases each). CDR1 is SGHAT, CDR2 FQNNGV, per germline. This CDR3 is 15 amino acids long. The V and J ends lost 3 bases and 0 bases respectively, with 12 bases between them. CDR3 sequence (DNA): TGTGCCAGCAGCTTTTCCCCGGGGGCCTCCTACGAGCAGTACTTC. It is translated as CASSFSPGASYEQYF.

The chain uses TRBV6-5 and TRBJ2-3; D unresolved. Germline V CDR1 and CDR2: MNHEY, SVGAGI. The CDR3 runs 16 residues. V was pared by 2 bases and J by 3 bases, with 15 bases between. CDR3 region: CASSYGVEASTDTQYF. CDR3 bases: TGTGCCAGCAGTTACGGGGTAGAGGCAAGTACAGATACGCAGTATTTT.

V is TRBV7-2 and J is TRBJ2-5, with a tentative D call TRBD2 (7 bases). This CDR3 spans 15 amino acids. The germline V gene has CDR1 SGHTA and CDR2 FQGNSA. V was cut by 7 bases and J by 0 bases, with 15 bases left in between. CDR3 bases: TGTGCCAGCAATTTGGGGGGGCCGAACCAAGAGACCCAGTACTTC. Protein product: CASNLGGPNQETQYF.

DNA for the CDR3: TGTGCCAGCAGCCAGAGCGGGAGCTACGAGCAGTACTTC. Its protein product is CASSQSGSYEQYF. V gene TRBV11-3 combines with J gene TRBJ2-7, with 8 nucleotides matching TRBD2. CDR3 size: 13 residues. V lost 5 bases to trimming and J lost 3 bases; unmatched junction nucleotides: 3. CDR1 and CDR2 (germline): SGHNT, YENEEA.

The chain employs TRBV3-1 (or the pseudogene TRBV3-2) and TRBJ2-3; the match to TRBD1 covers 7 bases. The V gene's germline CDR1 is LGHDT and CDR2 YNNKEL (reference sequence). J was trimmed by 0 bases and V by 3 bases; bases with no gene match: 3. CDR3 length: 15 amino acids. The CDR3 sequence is CASSHGTASTDTQYF. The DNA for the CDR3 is TGTGCCAGCAGCCACGGGACAGCTAGCACAGATACGCAGTATTTT.

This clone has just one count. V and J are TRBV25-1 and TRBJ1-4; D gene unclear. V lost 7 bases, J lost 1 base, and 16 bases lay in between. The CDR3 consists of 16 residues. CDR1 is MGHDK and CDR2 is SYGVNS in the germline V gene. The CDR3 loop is CASNRGAPETNEKLFF. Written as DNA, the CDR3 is TGTGCCAGCAATCGGGGAGCTCCTGAAACTAATGAAAAACTGTTTTTT.

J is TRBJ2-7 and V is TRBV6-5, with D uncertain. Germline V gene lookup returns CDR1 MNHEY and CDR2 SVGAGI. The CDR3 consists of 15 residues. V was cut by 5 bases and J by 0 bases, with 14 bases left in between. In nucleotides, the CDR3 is TGTGCCAGCAGTCCCCGGGCCGCGTTCTCCTACGAGCAGTACTTC. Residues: CASSPRAAFSYEQYF.

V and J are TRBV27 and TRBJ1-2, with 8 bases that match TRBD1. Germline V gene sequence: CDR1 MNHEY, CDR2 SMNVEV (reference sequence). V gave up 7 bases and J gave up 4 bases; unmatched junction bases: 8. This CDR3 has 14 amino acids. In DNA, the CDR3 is TGTGCCAGCACCCCGGACAGGGCGAGCTATGGCTACACCTTC. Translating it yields CASTPDRASYGYTF.

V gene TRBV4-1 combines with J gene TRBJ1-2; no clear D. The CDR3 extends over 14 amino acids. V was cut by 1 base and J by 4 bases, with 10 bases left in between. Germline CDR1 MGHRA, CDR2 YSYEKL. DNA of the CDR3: TGCGCCAGCAGCCAAGGGGATTTAGGCTATGGCTACACCTTC. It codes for CASSQGDLGYGYTF.

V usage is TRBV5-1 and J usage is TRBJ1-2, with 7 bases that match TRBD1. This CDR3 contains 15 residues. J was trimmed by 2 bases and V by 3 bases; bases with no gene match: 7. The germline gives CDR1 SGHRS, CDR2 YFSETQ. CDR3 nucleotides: TGCGCCAGCAGCTCCGGGACAGCTACAAACTATGGCTACACCTTC. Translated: CASSSGTATNYGYTF.

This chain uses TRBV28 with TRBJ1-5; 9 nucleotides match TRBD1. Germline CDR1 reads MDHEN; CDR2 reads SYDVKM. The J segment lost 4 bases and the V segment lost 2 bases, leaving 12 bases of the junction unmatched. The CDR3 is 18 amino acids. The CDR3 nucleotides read TGTGCCAGCAGTTTAGCCCCAAAGGGGACAGGGTATAATCAGCCCCAGCATTTT. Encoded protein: CASSLAPKGTGYNQPQHF.

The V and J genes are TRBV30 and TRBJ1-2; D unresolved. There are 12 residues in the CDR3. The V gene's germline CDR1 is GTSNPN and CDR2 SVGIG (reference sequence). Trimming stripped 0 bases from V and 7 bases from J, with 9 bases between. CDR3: CAWSVTAGGYTF. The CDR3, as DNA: TGTGCCTGGAGTGTAACAGCAGGTGGCTACACCTTC.

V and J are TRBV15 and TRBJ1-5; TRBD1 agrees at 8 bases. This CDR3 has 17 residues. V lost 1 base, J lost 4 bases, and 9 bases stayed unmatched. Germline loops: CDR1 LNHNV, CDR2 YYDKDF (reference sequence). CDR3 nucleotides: TGTGCCACCAGCAGAGGGCATACAGGGGGTGGAAATCAGCCCCAGCATTTT. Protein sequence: CATSRGHTGGGNQPQHF.

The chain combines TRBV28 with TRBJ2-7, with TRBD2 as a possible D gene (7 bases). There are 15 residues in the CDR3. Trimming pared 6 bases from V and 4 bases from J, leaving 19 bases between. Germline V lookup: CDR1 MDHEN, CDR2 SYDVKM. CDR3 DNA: TGTGCCAGCAGCTCGGCTGGGGGGGGGCGGTACGAGCAGTACTTC. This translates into CASSSAGGGRYEQYF.

The CDR3 loop reads CATSDSRAPIRGYTF. The CDR3 bases are TGTGCCACCAGTGACTCCCGGGCACCTATCAGAGGCTACACCTTC. The J gene is TRBJ1-2, the V gene TRBV24-1; D not resolved. The V gene lost 4 bases and the J gene lost 8 bases, with 19 bases spanning the gap. The V gene's germline CDR1 is KGHDR and CDR2 SFDVKD. The CDR3 is 15 amino acids.

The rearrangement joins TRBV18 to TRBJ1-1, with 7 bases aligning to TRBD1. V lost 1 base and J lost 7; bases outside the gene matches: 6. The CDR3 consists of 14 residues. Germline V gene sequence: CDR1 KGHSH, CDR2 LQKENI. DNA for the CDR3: TGTGCCAGCTCACCACGGCAGGGGGAAGGTGAAGCTTTCTTT. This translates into CASSPRQGEGEAFF.

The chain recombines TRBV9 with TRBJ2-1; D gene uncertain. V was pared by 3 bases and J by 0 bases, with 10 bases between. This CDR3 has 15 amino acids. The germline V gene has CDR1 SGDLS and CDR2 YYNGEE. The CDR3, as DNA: TGTGCCAGCAGCGCCGACTGGAGCTCCTACAATGAGCAGTTCTTC. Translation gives CASSADWSSYNEQFF.

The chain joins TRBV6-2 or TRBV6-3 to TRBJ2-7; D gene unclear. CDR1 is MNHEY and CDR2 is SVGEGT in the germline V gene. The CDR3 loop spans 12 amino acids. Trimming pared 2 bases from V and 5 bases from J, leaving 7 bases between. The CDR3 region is CASSYRENEQYF. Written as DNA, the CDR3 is TGTGCCAGCAGTTACCGAGAGAACGAGCAGTACTTC.

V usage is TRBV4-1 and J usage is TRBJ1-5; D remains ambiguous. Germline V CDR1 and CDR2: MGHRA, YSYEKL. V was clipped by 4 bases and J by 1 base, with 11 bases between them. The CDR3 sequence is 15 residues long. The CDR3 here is CASSLIPGSNQPQHF. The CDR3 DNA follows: TGCGCCAGCAGCCTCATCCCTGGGAGCAATCAGCCCCAGCATTTT.

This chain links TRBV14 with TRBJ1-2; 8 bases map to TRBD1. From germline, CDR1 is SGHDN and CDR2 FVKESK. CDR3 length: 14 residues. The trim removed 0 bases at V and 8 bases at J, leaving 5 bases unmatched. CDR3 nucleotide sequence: TGTGCCAGCAGCCAAGACAGGGGGCTCCGCGGCTACACCTTC. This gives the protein CASSQDRGLRGYTF.

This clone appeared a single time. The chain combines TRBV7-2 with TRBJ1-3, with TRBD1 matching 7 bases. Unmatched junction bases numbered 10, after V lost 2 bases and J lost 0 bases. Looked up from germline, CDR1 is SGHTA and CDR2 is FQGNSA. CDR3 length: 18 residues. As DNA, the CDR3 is TGTGCCAGCAGCTTACGGACAGGACGATCTTTCTCTGGAAACACCATATATTTT. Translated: CASSLRTGRSFSGNTIYF.

CDR3 in DNA: TGTGCCTGGAGGGCGGACGTCGGGGAAAAACTGTTTTTT. Translating it yields CAWRADVGEKLFF. J is TRBJ1-4 and V is TRBV30; D unresolved. V gave up 3 bases and J gave up 8 bases, with 13 bases separating them. This CDR3 is built from 13 residues. Germline CDR1 GTSNPN, CDR2 SVGIG (reference sequence).

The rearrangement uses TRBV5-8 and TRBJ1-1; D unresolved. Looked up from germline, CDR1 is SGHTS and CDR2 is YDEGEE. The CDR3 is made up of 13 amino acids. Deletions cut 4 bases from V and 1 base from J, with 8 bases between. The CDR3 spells CASSPLWNTEAFF. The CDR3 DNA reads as TGTGCCAGCAGCCCCTTGTGGAACACTGAAGCTTTCTTT.

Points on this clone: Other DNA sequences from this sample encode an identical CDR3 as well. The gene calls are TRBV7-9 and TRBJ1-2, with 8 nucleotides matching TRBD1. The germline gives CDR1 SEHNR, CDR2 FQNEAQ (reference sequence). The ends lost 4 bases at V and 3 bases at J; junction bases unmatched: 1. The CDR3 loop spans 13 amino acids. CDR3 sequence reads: CASSSGQDYGYTF. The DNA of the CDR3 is TGTGCCAGCAGCTCGGGACAGGACTATGGCTACACCTTC. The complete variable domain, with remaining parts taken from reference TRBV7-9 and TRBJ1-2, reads DTGVSQNPRHKITKRGQNVTFRCDPISEHNRLYWYRQTLGQGPEFLTYFQNEAQLEKSRLLSDRFSAERPKGSFSTLEIQRTEQGDSAMYLCASSSGQDYGYTFGSGTRLTVV.

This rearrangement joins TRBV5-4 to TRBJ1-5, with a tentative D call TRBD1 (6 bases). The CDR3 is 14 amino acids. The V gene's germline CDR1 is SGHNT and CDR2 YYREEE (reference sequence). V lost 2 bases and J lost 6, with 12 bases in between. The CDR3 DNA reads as TGTGCCAGCAGCTTCGGGACAACGGGTCAGCCCCAGCATTTT. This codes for CASSFGTTGQPQHF.

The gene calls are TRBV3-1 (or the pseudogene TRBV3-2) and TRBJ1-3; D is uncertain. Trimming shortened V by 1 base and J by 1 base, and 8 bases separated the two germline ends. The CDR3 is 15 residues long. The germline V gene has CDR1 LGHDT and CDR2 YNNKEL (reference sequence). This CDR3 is CASSQGRASGNTIYF. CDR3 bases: TGTGCCAGCAGCCAAGGGCGGGCTTCTGGAAACACCATATATTTT.

CDR3 in DNA: TGTGCCAGTAGTATTACCCAGAGCTCCTACAATGAGCAGTTCTTC. Protein sequence: CASSITQSSYNEQFF. The V gene is TRBV19, the J gene TRBJ2-1; D is uncertain. Trimming stripped 3 bases from V and 0 bases from J, with 9 bases between. Germline lookup yields CDR1 LNHDA and CDR2 SQIVND (reference sequence). The CDR3 totals 15 residues.

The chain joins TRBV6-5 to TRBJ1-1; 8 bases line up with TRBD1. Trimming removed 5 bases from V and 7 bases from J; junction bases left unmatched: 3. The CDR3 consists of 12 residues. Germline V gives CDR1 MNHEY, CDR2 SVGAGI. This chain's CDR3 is CASSRQGSEAFF. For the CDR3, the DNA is TGTGCCAGCAGTAGACAGGGGAGTGAAGCTTTCTTT.

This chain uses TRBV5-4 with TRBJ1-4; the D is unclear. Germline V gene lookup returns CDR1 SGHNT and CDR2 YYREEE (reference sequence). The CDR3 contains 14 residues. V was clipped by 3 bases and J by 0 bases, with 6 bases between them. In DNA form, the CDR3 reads TGTGCCAGCAGCTACCGTACAACTAATGAAAAACTGTTTTTT. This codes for CASSYRTTNEKLFF.

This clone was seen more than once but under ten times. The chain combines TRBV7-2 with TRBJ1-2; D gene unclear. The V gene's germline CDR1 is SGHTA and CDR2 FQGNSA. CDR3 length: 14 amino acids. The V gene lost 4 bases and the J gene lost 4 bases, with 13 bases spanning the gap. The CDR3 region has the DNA TGTGCCAGCAGCTACGACAACTCTGGCTATGGCTACACCTTC. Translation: CASSYDNSGYGYTF.

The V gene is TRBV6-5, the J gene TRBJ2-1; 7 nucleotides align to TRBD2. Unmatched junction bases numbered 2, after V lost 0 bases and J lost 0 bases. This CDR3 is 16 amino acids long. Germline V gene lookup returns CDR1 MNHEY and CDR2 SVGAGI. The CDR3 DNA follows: TGTGCCAGCAGTTACTCTGGCGGGAGCTCCTACAATGAGCAGTTCTTC. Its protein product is CASSYSGGSSYNEQFF.